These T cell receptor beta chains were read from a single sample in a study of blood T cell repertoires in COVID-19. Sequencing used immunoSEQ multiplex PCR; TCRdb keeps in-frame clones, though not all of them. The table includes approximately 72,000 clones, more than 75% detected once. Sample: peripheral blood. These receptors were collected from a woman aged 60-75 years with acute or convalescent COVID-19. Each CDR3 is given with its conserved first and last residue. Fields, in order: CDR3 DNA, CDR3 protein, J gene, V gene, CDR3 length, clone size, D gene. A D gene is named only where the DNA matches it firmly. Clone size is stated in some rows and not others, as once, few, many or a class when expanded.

CDR3nt: TGTGCCAGCAGCCCCAGGACAGGGGTGGGATACGAGCAGTACTTC
CDR3aa: CASSPRTGVGYEQYF
j_gene: TRBJ2-7
v_gene: TRBV7-9
len: 15
abundance: NA
d_gene: TRBD1

CDR3nt: TGTGCCAGCAGTTACGGCGGGGGGGGAACCCAAGAGACCCAGTACTTC
CDR3aa: CASSYGGGGTQETQYF
j_gene: TRBJ2-5
v_gene: TRBV6-6
len: 16
abundance: NA
d_gene: TRBD2

CDR3nt: TGTGCCAGCAGCCAGGTTCGGGAATCTGGGGCCAACGTCCTGACTTTC
CDR3aa: CASSQVRESGANVLTF
j_gene: TRBJ2-6
v_gene: TRBV7-9
len: 16
abundance: NA
d_gene: NA

CDR3nt: TGTGCCAGCAGTGACATGGGGACAGGTGTTAATGAAAAACTGTTTTTT
CDR3aa: CASSDMGTGVNEKLFF
j_gene: TRBJ1-4
v_gene: TRBV2
len: 16
abundance: few
d_gene: TRBD1

CDR3nt: TGTGCCAGCAGCTTAGACAGGGCCACTGAAGCTTTCTTT
CDR3aa: CASSLDRATEAFF
j_gene: TRBJ1-1
v_gene: TRBV11-3
len: 13
abundance: NA
d_gene: NA

CDR3nt: TGTGCCAGCAGAGTCGACAGGGACAATGAGCAGTTCTTC
CDR3aa: CASRVDRDNEQFF
j_gene: TRBJ2-1
v_gene: TRBV6-6
len: 13
abundance: NA
d_gene: TRBD1

CDR3nt: TGCGCCAGCAGCTCGATCCCAGGTGGTGGCTACACCTTC
CDR3aa: CASSSIPGGGYTF
j_gene: TRBJ1-2
v_gene: TRBV5-1
len: 13
abundance: NA
d_gene: NA

CDR3nt: TGTGCCAGCAGCTCCGGACAGGGGGCGCAGTACGAGCAGTACTTC
CDR3aa: CASSSGQGAQYEQYF
j_gene: TRBJ2-7
v_gene: TRBV5-5
len: 15
abundance: NA
d_gene: TRBD1

CDR3nt: TGTGCCAGCAGCCCAACACCGACAGGGGGCCTTTCACCCCTCCACTTT
CDR3aa: CASSPTPTGGLSPLHF
j_gene: TRBJ1-6
v_gene: TRBV3-1/TRBV3-2
len: 16
abundance: NA
d_gene: TRBD1

CDR3nt: TGCGCCAGCAGCCCGGAGGGAAACAGTAACGAGAAGACCCAGTACTTC
CDR3aa: CASSPEGNSNEKTQYF
j_gene: TRBJ2-5
v_gene: TRBV5-1
len: 16
abundance: NA
d_gene: NA

CDR3nt: TGTGCCAGCAGCCAACAGTGGACAGGGCAAGAGACCCAGTACTTC
CDR3aa: CASSQQWTGQETQYF
j_gene: TRBJ2-5
v_gene: TRBV3-1/TRBV3-2
len: 15
abundance: NA
d_gene: TRBD1

CDR3nt: TGTGCCAATTCCGACAGGGGGCTCACTGAAGCTTTCTTT
CDR3aa: CANSDRGLTEAFF
j_gene: TRBJ1-1
v_gene: TRBV6-5
len: 13
abundance: NA
d_gene: TRBD1

CDR3nt: TGTGCCAGCAGGGACGGGACAGGGTACTCACCCCTCCACTTT
CDR3aa: CASRDGTGYSPLHF
j_gene: TRBJ1-6
v_gene: TRBV2
len: 14
abundance: NA
d_gene: TRBD1

CDR3nt: TGTGCCAGCAGCCATATTATGACAGGGATTGACAATGAGCAGTTCTTC
CDR3aa: CASSHIMTGIDNEQFF
j_gene: TRBJ2-1
v_gene: TRBV4-2
len: 16
abundance: NA
d_gene: TRBD1

CDR3nt: TGTGCCAGCAGCTTAGGGAGCGGATCCGGAAACACCATATATTTT
CDR3aa: CASSLGSGSGNTIYF
j_gene: TRBJ1-3
v_gene: TRBV7-2
len: 15
abundance: NA
d_gene: NA

CDR3nt: TGTGCCAGCAGCTTAGGGCACAGGACTGGAAACACCATATATTTT
CDR3aa: CASSLGHRTGNTIYF
j_gene: TRBJ1-3
v_gene: TRBV7-2
len: 15
abundance: NA
d_gene: NA

CDR3nt: TGTGCCACCAGCAGGGGGGGTCGGGAGACCCAGTACTTC
CDR3aa: CATSRGGRETQYF
j_gene: TRBJ2-5
v_gene: TRBV15
len: 13
abundance: once
d_gene: NA

CDR3nt: TGTGCCAGCAGCCTGGACAGGGCCCTTAACACTGAAGCTTTCTTT
CDR3aa: CASSLDRALNTEAFF
j_gene: TRBJ1-1
v_gene: TRBV6-5
len: 15
abundance: NA
d_gene: TRBD1